This T cell receptor (beta chain) is from a study of OX40 agonist ivuxolimab in advanced cancers. Turning to the study itself: Ivuxolimab was administered intravenously to patients at 0.01 to 10 mg/kg every 2 weeks. Three dose-escalation patients had partial responses: one with hepatocellular carcinoma and two with cutaneous melanoma.

Study conclusions and caveats: Among the lowest peripheral clonal expansion occurred in 0.1-3.0 mg/kg partial responders.

Trimming cost V 1 base and J 10 bases, with 8 bases left between them. Germline CDR1 LGHNT, CDR2 FRNRAP. The CDR3 is made up of 13 amino acids. Measured with immunoSEQ multiplex PCR; TCRdb has only the in-frame clones, and not every one. The table shows some 50,000 clones, with 80% to 90% occurring only once. For this clone: What it binds is not known.

Material: CD4+ or CD8+ T cells sorted from blood, obtained in a trial of the OX40 agonist ivuxolimab. The chain couples TRBV12-5 to TRBJ1-6; D gene unclear. This receptor was identified in an adult with an advanced solid tumor such as melanoma, head and neck, liver or kidney cancer. The CDR3 bases are TGTGCTAGTGGTTTGGATGCGGGGTCACCCCTCCACTTT. Amino acids: CASGLDAGSPLHF.